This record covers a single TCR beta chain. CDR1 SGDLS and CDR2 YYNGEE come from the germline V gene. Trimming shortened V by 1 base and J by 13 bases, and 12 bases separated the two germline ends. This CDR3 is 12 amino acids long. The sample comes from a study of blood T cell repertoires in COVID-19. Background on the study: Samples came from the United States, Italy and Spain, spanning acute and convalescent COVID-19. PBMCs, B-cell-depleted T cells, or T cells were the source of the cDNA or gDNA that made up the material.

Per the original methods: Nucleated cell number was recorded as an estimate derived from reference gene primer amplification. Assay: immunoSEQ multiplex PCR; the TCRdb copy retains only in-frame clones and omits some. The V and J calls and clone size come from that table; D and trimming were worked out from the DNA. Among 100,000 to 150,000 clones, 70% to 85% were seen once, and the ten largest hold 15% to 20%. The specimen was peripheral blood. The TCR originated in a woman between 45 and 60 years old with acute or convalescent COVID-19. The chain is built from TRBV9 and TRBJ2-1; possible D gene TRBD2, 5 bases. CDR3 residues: CASSVLSGQQFF. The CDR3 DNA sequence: TGTGCCAGCAGCGTACTAAGCGGCCAACAGTTCTTC.